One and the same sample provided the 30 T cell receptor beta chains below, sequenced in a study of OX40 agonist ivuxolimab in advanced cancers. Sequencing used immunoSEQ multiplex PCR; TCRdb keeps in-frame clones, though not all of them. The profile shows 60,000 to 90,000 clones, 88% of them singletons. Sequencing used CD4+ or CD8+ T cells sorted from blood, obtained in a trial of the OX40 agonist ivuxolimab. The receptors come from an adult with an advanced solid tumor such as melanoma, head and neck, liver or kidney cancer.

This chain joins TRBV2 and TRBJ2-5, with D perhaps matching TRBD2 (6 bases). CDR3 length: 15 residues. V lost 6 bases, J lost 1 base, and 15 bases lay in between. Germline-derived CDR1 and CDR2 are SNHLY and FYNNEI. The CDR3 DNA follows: TGTGCCAGCAGACTGGCGGGGACCCTCCAAGAGACCCAGTACTTC. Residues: CASRLAGTLQETQYF.

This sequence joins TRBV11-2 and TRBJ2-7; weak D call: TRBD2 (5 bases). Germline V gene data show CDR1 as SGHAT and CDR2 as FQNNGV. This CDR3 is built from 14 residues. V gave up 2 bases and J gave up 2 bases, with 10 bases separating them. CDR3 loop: CASSLTAGAYEQYF. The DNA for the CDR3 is TGTGCCAGCAGCTTAACCGCCGGGGCCTACGAGCAGTACTTC.

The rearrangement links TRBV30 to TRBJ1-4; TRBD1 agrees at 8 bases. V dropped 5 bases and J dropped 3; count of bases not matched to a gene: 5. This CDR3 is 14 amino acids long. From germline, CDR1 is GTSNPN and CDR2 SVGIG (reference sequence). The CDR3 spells CAWGTGLSNEKLFF. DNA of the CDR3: TGTGCCTGGGGGACAGGACTATCTAATGAAAAACTGTTTTTT.

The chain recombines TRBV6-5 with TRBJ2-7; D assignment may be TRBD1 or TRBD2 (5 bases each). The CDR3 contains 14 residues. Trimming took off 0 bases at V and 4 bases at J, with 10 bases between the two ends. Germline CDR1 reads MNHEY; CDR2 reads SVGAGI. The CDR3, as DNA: TGTGCCAGCAGTTACTCGAGGGGCCCATACGAGCAGTACTTC. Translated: CASSYSRGPYEQYF.

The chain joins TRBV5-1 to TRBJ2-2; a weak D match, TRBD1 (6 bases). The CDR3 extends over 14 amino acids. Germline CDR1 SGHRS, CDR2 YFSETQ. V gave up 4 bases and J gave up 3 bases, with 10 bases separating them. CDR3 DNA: TGCGCCAGCAGCCGGGACACCTACACCGGGGAGCTGTTTTTT. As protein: CASSRDTYTGELFF.

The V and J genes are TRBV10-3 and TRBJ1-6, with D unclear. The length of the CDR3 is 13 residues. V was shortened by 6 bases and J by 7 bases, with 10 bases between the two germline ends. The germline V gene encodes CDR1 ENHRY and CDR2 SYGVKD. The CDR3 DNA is TGTGCCATCAGGAGGGAGTTGAATTCACCCCTCCACTTT. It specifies CAIRRELNSPLHF.

The CDR3 sequence: CASGLVGGSTNYGYTF. The DNA for the CDR3 is TGTGCTAGTGGTTTGGTAGGAGGATCCACTAACTATGGCTACACCTTC. The chain links TRBV12-5 to TRBJ1-2; D is unresolved. This CDR3 is 16 amino acids long. Trimming left V 0 bases short and J 0 bases short, with 11 bases between. The germline gives CDR1 LGHNT, CDR2 FRNRAP.

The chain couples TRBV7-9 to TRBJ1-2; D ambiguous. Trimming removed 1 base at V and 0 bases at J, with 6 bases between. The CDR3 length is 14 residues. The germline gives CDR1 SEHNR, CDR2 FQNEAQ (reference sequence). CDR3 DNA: TGTGCCAGCAGCTTAGAACCGTCTAACTATGGCTACACCTTC. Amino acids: CASSLEPSNYGYTF. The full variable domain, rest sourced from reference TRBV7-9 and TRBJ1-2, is DTGVSQNPRHKITKRGQNVTFRCDPISEHNRLYWYRQTLGQGPEFLTYFQNEAQLEKSRLLSDRFSAERPKGSFSTLEIQRTEQGDSAMYLCASSLEPSNYGYTFGSGTRLTVV.

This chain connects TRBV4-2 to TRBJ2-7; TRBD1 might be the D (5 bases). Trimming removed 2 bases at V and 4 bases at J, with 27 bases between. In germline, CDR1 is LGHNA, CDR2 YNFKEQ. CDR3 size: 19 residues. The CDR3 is CASSQKVPAGQGKDYEQYF. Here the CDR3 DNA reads TGTGCCAGCAGCCAAAAGGTGCCCGCAGGTCAGGGTAAGGATTACGAGCAGTACTTC.

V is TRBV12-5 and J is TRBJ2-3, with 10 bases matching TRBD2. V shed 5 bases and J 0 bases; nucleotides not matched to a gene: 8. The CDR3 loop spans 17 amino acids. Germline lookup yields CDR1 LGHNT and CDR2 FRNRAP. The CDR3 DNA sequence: TGTGCTAGTGGTAGCGGGAGGGGTATAACTAGCACAGATACGCAGTATTTT. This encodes CASGSGRGITSTDTQYF. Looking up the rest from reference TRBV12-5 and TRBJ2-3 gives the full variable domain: DARVTQTPRHKVTEMGQEVTMRCQPILGHNTVFWYRQTMMQGLELLAYFRNRAPLDDSGMPKDRFSAEMPDATLATLKIQPSEPRDSAVYFCASGSGRGITSTDTQYFGPGTRLTVL.

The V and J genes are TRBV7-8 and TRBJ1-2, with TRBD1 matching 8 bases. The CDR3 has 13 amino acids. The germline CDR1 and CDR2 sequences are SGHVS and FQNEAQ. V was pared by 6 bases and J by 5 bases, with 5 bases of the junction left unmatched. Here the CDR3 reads CASSPRTGYGYTF. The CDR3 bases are TGTGCCAGCAGTCCGAGGACAGGGTATGGCTACACCTTC.

This CDR3 is CASSFSYNPGQGEYEQYF. In DNA, the CDR3 is TGTGCCAGCAGTTTCTCCTACAATCCGGGACAGGGAGAGTACGAGCAGTACTTC. J is TRBJ2-7 and V is TRBV28; 9 nucleotides agree with TRBD1. Trimming cost V 3 bases and J 4 bases; bases outside gene matches: 16. CDR1 MDHEN and CDR2 SYDVKM come from the germline V gene. The CDR3 runs 18 residues.

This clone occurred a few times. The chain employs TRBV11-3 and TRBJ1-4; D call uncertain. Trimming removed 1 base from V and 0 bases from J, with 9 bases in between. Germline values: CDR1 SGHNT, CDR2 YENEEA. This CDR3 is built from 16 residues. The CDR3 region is CASSLGPPATNEKLFF. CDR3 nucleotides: TGTGCCAGCAGCTTAGGCCCCCCAGCAACTAATGAAAAACTGTTTTTT.

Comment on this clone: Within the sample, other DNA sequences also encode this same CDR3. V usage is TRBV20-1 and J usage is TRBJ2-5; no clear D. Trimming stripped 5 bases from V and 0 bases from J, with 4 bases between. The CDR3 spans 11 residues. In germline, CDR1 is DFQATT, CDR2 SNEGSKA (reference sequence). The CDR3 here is CSARNQETQYF. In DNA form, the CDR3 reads TGCAGTGCTCGAAACCAAGAGACCCAGTACTTC.

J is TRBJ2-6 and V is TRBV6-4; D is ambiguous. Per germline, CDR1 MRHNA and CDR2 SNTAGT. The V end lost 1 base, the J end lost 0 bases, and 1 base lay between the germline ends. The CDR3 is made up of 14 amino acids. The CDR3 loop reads CASSDFSGANVLTF. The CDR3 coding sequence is TGTGCCAGCAGTGACTTCTCTGGGGCCAACGTCCTGACTTTC.

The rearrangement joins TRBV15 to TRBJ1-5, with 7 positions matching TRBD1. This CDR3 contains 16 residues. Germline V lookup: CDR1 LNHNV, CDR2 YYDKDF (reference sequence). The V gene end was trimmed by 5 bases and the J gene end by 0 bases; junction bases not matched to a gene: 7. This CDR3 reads CATSGEGGYSNQPQHF. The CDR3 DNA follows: TGTGCCACCAGCGGCGAAGGGGGCTATAGCAATCAGCCCCAGCATTTT.

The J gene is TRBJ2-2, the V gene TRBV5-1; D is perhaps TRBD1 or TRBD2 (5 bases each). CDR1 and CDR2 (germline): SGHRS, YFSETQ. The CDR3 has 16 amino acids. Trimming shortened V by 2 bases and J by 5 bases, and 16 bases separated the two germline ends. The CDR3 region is CASSLDPGPGTGELFF. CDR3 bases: TGCGCCAGCAGCTTAGACCCGGGACCAGGGACCGGGGAGCTGTTTTTT.

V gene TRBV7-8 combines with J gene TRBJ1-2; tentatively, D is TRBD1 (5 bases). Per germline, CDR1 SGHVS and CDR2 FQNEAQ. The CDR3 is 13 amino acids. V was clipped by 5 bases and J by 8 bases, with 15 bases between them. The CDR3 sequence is CASSLQGKYGYTF. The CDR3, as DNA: TGTGCCAGCAGCCTCCAGGGAAAGTACGGCTACACCTTC.

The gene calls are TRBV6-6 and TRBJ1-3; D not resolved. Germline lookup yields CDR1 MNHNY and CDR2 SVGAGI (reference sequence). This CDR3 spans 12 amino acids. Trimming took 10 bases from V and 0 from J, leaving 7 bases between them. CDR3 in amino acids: CATSNSGNTIYF. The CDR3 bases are TGTGCCACCTCAAACTCTGGAAACACCATATATTTT.

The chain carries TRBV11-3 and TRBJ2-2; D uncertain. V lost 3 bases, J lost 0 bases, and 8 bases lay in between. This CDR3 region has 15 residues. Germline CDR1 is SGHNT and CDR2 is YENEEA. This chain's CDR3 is CASSLHQANTGELFF. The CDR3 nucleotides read TGTGCCAGCAGCTTGCACCAAGCGAACACCGGGGAGCTGTTTTTT.

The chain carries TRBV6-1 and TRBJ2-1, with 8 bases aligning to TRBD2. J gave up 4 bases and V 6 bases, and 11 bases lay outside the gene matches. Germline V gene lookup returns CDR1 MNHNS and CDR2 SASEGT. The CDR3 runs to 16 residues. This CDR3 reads CASRERGLAVYNEQFF. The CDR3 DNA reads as TGTGCCAGCAGAGAAAGAGGACTAGCTGTTTACAATGAGCAGTTCTTC.

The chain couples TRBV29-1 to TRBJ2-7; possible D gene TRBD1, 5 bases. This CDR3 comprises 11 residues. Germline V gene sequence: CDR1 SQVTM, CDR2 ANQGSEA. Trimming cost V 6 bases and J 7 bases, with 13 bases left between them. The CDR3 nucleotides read TGCAGCGTCTCCTGGGGCCAAGAGCAGTACTTC. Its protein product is CSVSWGQEQYF.

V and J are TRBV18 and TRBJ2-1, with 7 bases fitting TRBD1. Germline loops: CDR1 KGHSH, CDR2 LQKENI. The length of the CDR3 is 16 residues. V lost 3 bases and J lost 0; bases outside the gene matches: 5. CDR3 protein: CASSPGQSSSYNEQFF. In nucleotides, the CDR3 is TGTGCCAGCTCACCGGGACAGAGTAGCTCCTACAATGAGCAGTTCTTC.

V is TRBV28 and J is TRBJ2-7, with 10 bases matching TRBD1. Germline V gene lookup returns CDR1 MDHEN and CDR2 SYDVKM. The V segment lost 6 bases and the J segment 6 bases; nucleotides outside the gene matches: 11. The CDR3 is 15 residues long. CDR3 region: CASSTPGQGSSEQYF. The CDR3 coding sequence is TGTGCCAGCAGCACTCCGGGACAGGGGTCGAGCGAGCAGTACTTC.

CDR3 in amino acids: CASSIEGFGYEQYF. The CDR3 coding sequence is TGTGCCAGTAGTATTGAGGGATTCGGCTACGAGCAGTACTTC. The chain combines TRBV19 with TRBJ2-7; D perhaps matches TRBD2 (5 bases). Germline V gene sequence: CDR1 LNHDA, CDR2 SQIVND (reference sequence). The CDR3 totals 14 residues. V dropped 3 bases and J dropped 3 bases, with 12 bases sitting between them. The complete variable domain, with remaining parts taken from reference TRBV19 and TRBJ2-7, reads DGGITQSPKYLFRKEGQNVTLSCEQNLNHDAMYWYRQDPGQGLRLIYYSQIVNDFQKGDIAEGYSVSREKKESFPLTVTSAQKNPTAFYLCASSIEGFGYEQYFGPGTRLTVT.

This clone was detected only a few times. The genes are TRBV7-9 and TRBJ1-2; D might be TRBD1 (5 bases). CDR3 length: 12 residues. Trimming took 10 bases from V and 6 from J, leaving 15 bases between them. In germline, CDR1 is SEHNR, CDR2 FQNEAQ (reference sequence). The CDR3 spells CATYRGVDGYTF. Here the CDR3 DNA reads TGTGCCACCTACAGAGGGGTGGATGGCTACACCTTC.

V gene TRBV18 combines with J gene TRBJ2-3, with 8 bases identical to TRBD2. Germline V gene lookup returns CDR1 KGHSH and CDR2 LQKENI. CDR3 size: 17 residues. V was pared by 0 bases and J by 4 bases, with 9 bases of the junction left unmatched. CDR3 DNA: TGTGCCAGCTCACCACCATCCGGACTAGCAGAGTCAGATACGCAGTATTTT. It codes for CASSPPSGLAESDTQYF.

CDR3 loop: CASSAALATTGELFF. Written as DNA, the CDR3 is TGCGCCAGCAGCGCGGCGCTAGCGACCACCGGGGAGCTGTTTTTT. V usage is TRBV5-1 and J usage is TRBJ2-2, with D maybe TRBD2 (6 bases). This CDR3 spans 15 amino acids. Germline values: CDR1 SGHRS, CDR2 YFSETQ. Trimming stripped 4 bases from V and 4 bases from J, with 14 bases between. The complete variable domain, with remaining parts taken from reference TRBV5-1 and TRBJ2-2, reads KAGVTQTPRYLIKTRGQQVTLSCSPISGHRSVSWYQQTPGQGLQFLFEYFSETQRNKGNFPGRFSGRQFSNSRSEMNVSTLELGDSALYLCASSAALATTGELFFGEGSRLTVL.

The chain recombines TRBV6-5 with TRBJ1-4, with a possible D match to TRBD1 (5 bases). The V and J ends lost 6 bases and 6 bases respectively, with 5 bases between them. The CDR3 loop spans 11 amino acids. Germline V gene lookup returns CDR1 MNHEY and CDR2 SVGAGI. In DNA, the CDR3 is TGTGCCAGCAGGGGGGATGAAAAACTGTTTTTT. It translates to CASRGDEKLFF.

The CDR3 sequence is CASSIGAGVGNTEAFF. In nucleotides, the CDR3 is TGTGCCAGTAGTATAGGGGCAGGGGTAGGGAACACTGAAGCTTTCTTT. The chain uses TRBV19 and TRBJ1-1, with D perhaps TRBD1 (6 bases). Trimming left V 1 base short and J 1 base short, with 13 bases between. The CDR3 consists of 16 residues. CDR1 is LNHDA and CDR2 is SQIVND in the germline V gene (reference sequence).